This TCR beta chain stems from a study of blood T cell repertoires in COVID-19. Study summary: Spain, Italy and the United States supplied samples that represented acute and convalescent COVID-19.

The data were produced by immunoSEQ multiplex PCR, yet TCRdb's version contains in-frame clones alone and is incomplete. Of about 50,000 clones listed, about 85% are singletons. Participants were aged about 18 to 100 years, lived in over 20 US areas, and enrolled virtually. Participant-reported clinical history was the basis for cohort assignment. CDR3 size: 13 residues. Germline CDR1 and CDR2: MNHEY and SVGAGI. The V end lost 0 bases, the J end lost 8 bases, and 10 bases lay between the germline ends. This receptor was identified in a woman aged 45-59 years who had recovered from COVID-19. The V and J genes are TRBV6-5 and TRBJ1-2; weak D call: TRBD1 (5 bases). The sequencing input was PBMCs or T cells enriched from blood (not recorded which). CDR3: CASSYSSGNGYTF. The CDR3 DNA follows: TGTGCCAGCAGTTACTCGTCAGGGAACGGCTACACCTTC.